The clone carrying this T cell receptor beta chain was seen ten or more times. Its antigen remains unknown. This specimen comes from a study of CD8 T cells in ankylosing spondylitis. Notes on the study in general: Prior work had noted some motif variants in reactive arthritis blood and synovial fluid. Disease-linked clones had a CD8+ phenotype and relatively low frequency in peripheral blood. Reported data indicate significant enrichment of disease-linked clones within matched ankylosing spondylitis synovial fluid.

Libraries of TCR beta came from quantitative 5'-RACE with molecular barcodes. MiXCR, run by TCRdb on the 5' RACE reads, gives a single entry per CDR3 protein. There are 200,000 to 250,000 distinct CDR3 sequences in the sample; over 8.5% occur only once, and less than 8% lies in the top ten. Germline V CDR1 and CDR2: MDHEN, SYDVKM. There are 13 residues in the CDR3. Trimming stripped 3 bases from V and 7 bases from J, with 10 bases between. This sequence was found in a male donor with ankylosing spondylitis or in good health (not recorded which). The rearrangement links TRBV28 to TRBJ1-5; D gene uncertain. Sequencing input: blood, either unsorted or a sorted T cell fraction (not recorded which). The CDR3 is CASSFSGQQPQHF. The CDR3 nucleotides are TGTGCCAGCAGTTTTTCTGGCCAACAGCCCCAGCATTTT.